This TCR beta chain is from a study of CD8 T cells in ankylosing spondylitis. Generation of TCR beta libraries employed quantitative 5'-RACE incorporating molecular barcodes. One entry per CDR3 protein, called by TCRdb with MiXCR from the 5' RACE reads. The table has about 540,000 distinct CDR3 sequences, about 12% seen once; the top ten hold under 7.5%. Study results and limitations: The study identified a TCR beta motif of about eight highly homologous variants that appeared characteristic of ankylosing spondylitis blood. Matched ankylosing spondylitis synovial fluid reportedly showed significant enrichment of disease-linked clones. Relatively rare in peripheral blood, disease-linked clones were also CD8+.

This CDR3 spans 11 amino acids. Of note for this clonotype: As yet, its antigen is unknown. The junction departs from the called germline gene at one end, perhaps through a read error.

The chain has TRBV12-3 or TRBV12-4 and TRBJ2-5, with D uncertain. The sample was blood, either unsorted or a sorted T cell fraction (not recorded which). This TCR derives from a male donor with ankylosing spondylitis. This CDR3 is CTSSVQETQYF. The CDR3 DNA is TGTACCAGCAGTGTTCAAGAGACCCAGTACTTC.